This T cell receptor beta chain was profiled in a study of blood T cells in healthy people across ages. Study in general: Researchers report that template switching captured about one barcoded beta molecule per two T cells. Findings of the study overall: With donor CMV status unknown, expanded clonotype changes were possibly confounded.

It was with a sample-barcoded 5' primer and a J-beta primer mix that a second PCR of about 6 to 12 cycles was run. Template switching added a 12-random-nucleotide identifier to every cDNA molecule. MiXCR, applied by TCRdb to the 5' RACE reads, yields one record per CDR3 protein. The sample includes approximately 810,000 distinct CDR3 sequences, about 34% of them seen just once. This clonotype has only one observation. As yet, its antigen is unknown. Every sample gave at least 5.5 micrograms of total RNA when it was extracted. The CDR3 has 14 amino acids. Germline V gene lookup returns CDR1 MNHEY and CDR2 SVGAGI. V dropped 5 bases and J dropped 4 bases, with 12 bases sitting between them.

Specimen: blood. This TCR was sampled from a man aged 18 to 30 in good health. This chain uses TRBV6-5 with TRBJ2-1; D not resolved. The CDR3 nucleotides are TGTGCCAGCAGTGACGATCCCCAGTACAATGAGCAGTTCTTC. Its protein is CASSDDPQYNEQFF.